What follows is one T cell receptor (beta chain) and its context. Antigen: not known. The V end lost 1 base, the J end lost 2 bases, and 12 bases lay between the germline ends. Germline V gene data show CDR1 as LGHNA and CDR2 as YNFKEQ. This CDR3 has 15 amino acids. The record originates from a study of cytomegalovirus exposure and HLA in healthy donors. General study findings and limits: The study assumed roughly uniform donor sequencing depth for presence/absence analyses. Some 150 TCR beta chains were listed as cytomegalovirus-associated.

The primer mix had 60 Vbeta and 13 Jbeta primers. Generated by immunoSEQ multiplex PCR, the TCRdb table keeps only in-frame clones and is missing some. The sample contains over 100,000 clones, approximately 70% of which appear only once. J is TRBJ2-7 and V is TRBV4-2, with no clear D. Sequencing was carried out using PBMCs. This clonotype was sampled from a man younger than 30 in good health and CMV-seronegative. The CDR3 here is CASSQARSDTYEQYF. The CDR3 bases are TGTGCCAGCAGCCAAGCTAGGTCGGATACCTACGAGCAGTACTTC.